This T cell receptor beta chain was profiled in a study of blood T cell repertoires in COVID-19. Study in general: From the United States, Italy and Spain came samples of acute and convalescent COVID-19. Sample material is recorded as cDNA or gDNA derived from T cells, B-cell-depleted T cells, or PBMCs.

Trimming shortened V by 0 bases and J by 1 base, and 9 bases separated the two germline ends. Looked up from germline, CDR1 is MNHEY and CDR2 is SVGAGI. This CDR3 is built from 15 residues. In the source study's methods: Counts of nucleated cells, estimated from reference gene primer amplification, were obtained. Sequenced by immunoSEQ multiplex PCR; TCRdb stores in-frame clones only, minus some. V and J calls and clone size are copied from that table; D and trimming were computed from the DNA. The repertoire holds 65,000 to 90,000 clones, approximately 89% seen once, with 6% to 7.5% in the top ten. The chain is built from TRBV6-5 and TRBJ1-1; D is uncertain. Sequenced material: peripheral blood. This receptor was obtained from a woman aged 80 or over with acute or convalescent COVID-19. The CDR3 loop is CASSYSRQANTEAFF. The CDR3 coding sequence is TGTGCCAGCAGTTACTCACGCCAGGCGAACACTGAAGCTTTCTTT.